The sequence of this TCR beta chain was determined in a study of T cell responses to AZD1222 COVID-19 vaccine. Assay used: immunoSEQ multiplex PCR; TCRdb lists only in-frame clones, some missing. The sample holds approximately 90,000 clones, 85% to 90% seen once. The clonotype originates from an adult in good health. The sample consisted of peripheral blood, taken on day 0 of AZD1222 vaccination.

The CDR3, as DNA: TGTGCCAGTAGTATCGTACCCTACGAGCAGTACTTC. This translates into CASSIVPYEQYF. The rearrangement joins TRBV19 to TRBJ2-7; D gene ambiguous. The ends were cut back, 3 bases at V and 2 bases at J, with 5 bases in the middle. This CDR3 has 12 amino acids. The germline CDR1 and CDR2 sequences are LNHDA and SQIVND (reference sequence).